This T cell receptor beta chain was observed in a study of cytomegalovirus exposure and HLA in healthy donors (dated by TCRdb to 2016 to 2017). Background on the whole study: An earlier analysis of 587 of the donors reported 276 Gb of sequence data and around 110 million unique TCR beta sequences obtained from about 180 million T cells. An early release that covered more than 550 HLA-typed donors contained approximately 300 gigabases of sequencing data and around 80 million unique TCR sequences. Of the approximately 400 genotyped donors, around 81% fell in the genetic ancestry cluster associated with self-reported Caucasian donors. The study was designed to test whether signatures of past pathogen exposure could be identified by cataloging public T cell receptors. Using immunosequencing, the study profiled T cell repertoires from some 670 subjects and related those repertoires to cytomegalovirus serostatus. Along with the approximately 700-subject first cohort, a separate validation cohort of over 90 different subjects was used. To predict cytomegalovirus infection status, the study brought together high-throughput TCR immunosequencing, statistical association of individual TCRs with disease status, and machine learning. A later analysis re-examined previously published TCR beta repertoires from just over 650 donors and added high-resolution HLA genotyping to investigate patterns of TCR occurrence. In the later analysis, no new phenotypic data were used to find candidate immune exposures; instead, reliance was placed on TCR beta sequences and their occurrence across donors. In an earlier analysis of 500 to 650 of the donors, high-throughput TCR beta sequencing was used to judge whether each TCR beta V gene segment behaved as functional or pseudogenic. Donor age, sex, ethnicity and CMV serostatus were compiled alongside the repertoire data. A later genetic analysis used genome-wide SNP genotypes for about 60% of the 666 donors, treating that subset as a discovery cohort. All discovery cohort repertoires had been generated on a single sequencing platform. Class I and class II HLA loci were covered by the typing at four-digit resolution. The number of donors typed differed by locus, with 629-630 for A, B, C, DRB1 and DQB1, over 500 for DQA1, 606 for DPA1, and around 430 for DPB1. Roughly 5 DR-DQ haplotypes were handled as single units for association and clustering, since linkage in the cohort was strong. Among roughly 370 genotyped donors of the cohort, an average of 235,054 unique TCR beta nucleotide sequences were sequenced per donor, roughly 18% of them non-productive.

Study-wide conclusions, independent of this receptor: In this cohort, only TCR beta chains were sequenced, and detectable features were limited by the absence of alpha or paired-chain data. Because counts were too low, some 17 rarely observed V segments, including chromosome 9 orphons, were left out of the earlier analysis of a few hundred of the donors. Correlated functional status among segregating V segments might reflect linkage disequilibrium, but an unknown experimental factor could not be ruled out. In a later genetic analysis, a missense DCLRE1C variant was associated with V-gene and J-gene trimming of TCR beta chains, and the association was replicated in an independent cohort. In a later analysis, most CMV-associated TCR beta chains were found to appear HLA-restricted, with HLA associations seemingly driven largely by CMV exposure. A later analysis associated 15,000 to 20,000 TCR beta sequences with specific HLA alleles at a false discovery rate of 0.05. Some IMGT-functional V segments, including TRBV6-2 and TRBV6-3, could not be distinguished by the 87-base-pair reads and were therefore excluded. A later genetic analysis reported fewer N-insertions in productive TCRs among donors in an Asian-associated ancestry cluster than the roughly 700-donor mean. In a later analysis, several top co-occurrence clusters were reported to appear linked to parvovirus B19, influenza, CMV and Epstein-Barr virus. CMV serostatus was the only immune exposure information available for the cohort. The authors suggested that the approach could potentially be extended to other disease states and immunological phenotypes. Broadly in line with IMGT annotations, most TCR beta V segments showed up in productive rearrangements about 87% or about 30% of the time in an earlier analysis of 587 of the donors. Sequencing depth was assumed to be roughly uniform across donors in the presence/absence analyses, though that assumption may not hold. Because some donors lacked HLA typing at each locus, the association tests relied only on the typed subset. A cluster of highly shared sequence variants was judged likely to be a technical artifact of the sequencing pipeline. A further reported finding was that TCR beta sequences accurately predicted the HLA-A and HLA-B alleles for most subjects in the first cohort. Most TCR sequences were seen in very few donors, while some public TCRs were found in many individuals. According to a later analysis, TCR association rates differed among HLA loci, with DRB1 alleles showing the most associated TCRs and HLA-C alleles showing the fewest. When HLA alleles, especially DR and DQ, strongly co-occurred, TCR associations were difficult to assign to individual alleles. In a later analysis, HLA-associated TCR beta chains showed more clonal expansion and lower generation probabilities than non-associated chains that were equally common. In vitro tests confirmed that a few of the cytomegalovirus-associated TCR beta chains recognize cytomegalovirus antigens. The classifier was reported to diagnose cytomegalovirus status with high specificity and sensitivity in both the original and validation cohorts. The study gave a list of 150 to 200 TCR beta chains associated with cytomegalovirus.

CDR1 and CDR2, looked up from the germline V gene, are SGHAT and FQNNGV. V drops 5 bases and J drops 2 bases, leaving 16 bases in between. The CDR3 numbers 15 residues from cysteine through phenylalanine. The retained sequence is limited to the CDR3, 45 bases, with the frame set at the first base. Library preparation employed the immunoSEQ multiplex PCR assay. A mixture of 60 forward primers for TCR Vbeta segments and 13 reverse primers for TCR Jbeta segments was used in the multiplex PCR. The CDR3 region of rearranged TCR beta genes was amplified from genomic DNA with a multiplex PCR assay. Amplified TCR beta libraries were sequenced as 87-base-pair reads on the Illumina HiSeq System. As for how the authors treated the data: In a later analysis, approximately 74 million unique TCR beta chains were counted across the roughly 670 repertoires, and roughly 10 million of these chains were shared by at least two donors. A nearest-neighbor algorithm error-corrected the raw reads and collapsed the reads into unique sequences, merging closely related sequences to remove PCR and sequencing errors. V, D and J gene segments were assigned by aligning CDR3 sequences to IMGT reference sequences. For a sequence to be retained, at least a six-nucleotide match to both a V gene segment and a J gene segment was required. A rearrangement counted as productive if the CDR3 had no stop codons and remained in frame with V and J, and every other rearrangement counted as non-productive. Following IMGT convention, CDR3 was defined as the stretch from the second conserved V-encoded cysteine up to the conserved J-encoded phenylalanine. Sequences without an unambiguous match to a single V gene segment were excluded from the earlier analysis of about 630 of the donors. In an earlier analysis of several hundred of the donors, V segments were called functional above 56.7% productive rearrangements and were called segregating when the between-donor standard deviation exceeded 5%. A statistical classification framework was developed to diagnose cytomegalovirus status using the catalog of TCR beta chain sequences. V and J gene assignment, in a later analysis, came from comparing TCR nucleotide sequences with IMGT/GENE-DB human TR gene sequences. Using the TCRdist pipeline, a later analysis assigned CDR3 sequences along with most-parsimonious VDJ recombination scenarios. In a later analysis, each TCR beta chain was defined by its CDR3 amino acid sequence together with its V-gene family, and reads without a unique V-gene family were excluded. In a later analysis, fewer than 650 highly shared, low-generation-probability nucleotide sequences were removed to address suspected cross-contamination and a sequencing artifact. In a later analysis, a clonal expansion index for each public chain was calculated from normalized within-repertoire ranks of inferred template counts. Generation probabilities in a later analysis came from a VDJ recombination model fitted to out-of-frame rearrangements, and those results were checked against IGoR. In a later analysis, hypergeometric tests were used to score TCR-TCR, TCR-HLA and TCR-CMV co-occurrence, with a repertoire-size bias correction applied to TCR pairs. In a later analysis, false discovery rates were estimated by permuting HLA or CMV assignments 20 times. In a later analysis, co-occurring TCRs were grouped using DBSCAN, and TCRdist sequence similarity was added for clustering within HLA-allele-positive subsets. Repertoires with fewer than 30,000 or more than 120,000 public chains, plus five repertoires with anomalous nucleotide sharing, were excluded from co-occurrence clustering. The immuneACCESS repertoire file appears here via TCRdb, limited to in-frame rearrangements. These files lack a portion of the clones; in checked studies, under half of the deficit traces to unresolved V genes, and the cause of the others is not known. Clone size and V and J calls were adopted from that table, with D and trimming inferred from the DNA. The sample data list some 200,000 clones, and roughly 8.7% of these were observed just once. 1% to 1.5% of the sample rests with the top ten.

In total, roughly 710 healthy bone marrow donors made up the cohort. Cohort members were all nominally healthy when sampled, although unrecorded immune exposures were likely present. The donor tested CMV seropositive, placing the donor among the roughly 270 seropositive members of the cohort. Each donor provided a peripheral blood sample, and peripheral blood mononuclear cells were used for TCR beta sequencing. Genomic DNA extraction from the blood cell samples was performed with the Qiagen DNeasy Blood Extraction Kit. In its sample, this clone was seen a few times. The antigen it recognizes is unknown. Base qualities are missing; no much larger clone stands one base away.

This sequence originates from a woman younger than 45 in good health and CMV-seropositive. The chain joins TRBV11-2 to TRBJ2-7; a confident D gene designation cannot be given. Sequencing used PBMCs. The DNA sequence is given as TGTGCCAGCAGCGCAAGTGGGCAGTCCCCCTACGAGCAGTACTTC. It translates as CASSASGQSPYEQYF.